This record covers a single T cell receptor (beta chain). The record originates from a study of blood T cell repertoires in COVID-19. The wider study: Italy, Spain and the United States were the sources of the convalescent and acute COVID-19 samples. PBMCs, B-cell-depleted T cells, or T cells provided the cDNA or gDNA that made up the material.

Original analysis: Researchers report that nucleated cell counts were estimated from reference gene primer amplification. Profiling relied on immunoSEQ multiplex PCR, and the TCRdb table lists in-frame clones only, not all of them. V, J and clone size derive from that table, while D and trimming were established from the DNA sequence. The profile shows fewer than 250,000 clones, 70% to 90% of them singletons. V lost 2 bases and J lost 3; bases outside the gene matches: 10. Germline values: CDR1 SGHAT, CDR2 FQNNGV. This CDR3 region has 17 residues. The sequenced sample was peripheral blood. The TCR was taken from a woman aged 35 to 49 with acute or convalescent COVID-19. This chain uses TRBV11-2 with TRBJ2-5; the match to TRBD1 covers 9 bases. CDR3 in DNA: TGTGCCAGCAGCTTAAAATTCTCACAGGGGGCTGAAGAGACCCAGTACTTC. Its translation: CASSLKFSQGAEETQYF.